This section outlines one TCR beta chain sequence together with its context. The Seattle patients joined while their infection was active and were tracked longitudinally afterward. The CDR3 is 15 amino acids. Germline V gene sequence: CDR1 LGHDT, CDR2 YNNKEL (reference sequence). The germline V and J ends were trimmed by 4 bases and 5 bases, with 17 bases remaining between them. This sample was included in a study of blood T cell repertoires in COVID-19. About the research overall: Sample material is recorded as cDNA or gDNA derived from T cells, B-cell-depleted T cells, or PBMCs.

As handled by the study authors: By means of reference gene primer amplification, nucleated cell counts were estimated. Repertoires were generated with immunoSEQ multiplex PCR, while TCRdb's copy carries only in-frame clones and drops some. V and J calls and clone size are copied from that table; D and trimming were computed from the DNA. The sample lists roughly 440,000 clones, more than 70% occurring once. The chain uses TRBV3-1 (or the pseudogene TRBV3-2) and TRBJ2-5; D is unclear. The clonotype comes from a woman between 45 and 65 years old with COVID-19, enrolled during active disease. The material sequenced was peripheral blood. In DNA, the CDR3 is TGTGCCAGCAGCCCCCCCCAGGTTCCCTTTGAGACCCAGTACTTC. It specifies CASSPPQVPFETQYF.